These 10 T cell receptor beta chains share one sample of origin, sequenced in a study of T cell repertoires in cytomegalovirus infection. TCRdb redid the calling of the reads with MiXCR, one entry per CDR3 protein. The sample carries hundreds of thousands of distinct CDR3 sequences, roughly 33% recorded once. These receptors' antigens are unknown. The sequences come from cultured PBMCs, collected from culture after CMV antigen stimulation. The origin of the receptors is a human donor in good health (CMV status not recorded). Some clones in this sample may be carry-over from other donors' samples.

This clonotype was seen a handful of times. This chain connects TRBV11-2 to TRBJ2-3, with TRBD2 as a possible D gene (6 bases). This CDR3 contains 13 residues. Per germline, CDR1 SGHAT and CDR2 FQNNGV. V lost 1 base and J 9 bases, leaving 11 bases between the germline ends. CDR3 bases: TGTGCCAGCAGCTTAGCACTAGCCGGGACGCAGTATTTT. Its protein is CASSLALAGTQYF.

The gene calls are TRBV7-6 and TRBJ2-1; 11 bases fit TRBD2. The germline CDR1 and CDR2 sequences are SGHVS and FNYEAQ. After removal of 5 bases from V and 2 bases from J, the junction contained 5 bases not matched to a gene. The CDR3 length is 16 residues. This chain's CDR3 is CASSQPGLAAYNEQFF. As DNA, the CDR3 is TGTGCCAGCAGCCAGCCGGGACTAGCGGCCTACAATGAGCAGTTCTTC.

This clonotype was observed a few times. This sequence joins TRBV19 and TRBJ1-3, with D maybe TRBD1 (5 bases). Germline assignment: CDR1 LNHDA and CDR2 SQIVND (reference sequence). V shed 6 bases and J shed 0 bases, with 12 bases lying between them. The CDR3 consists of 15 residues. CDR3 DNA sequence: TGTGCCAGTAGCCCAGACAGTTCCTCTGGAAACACCATATATTTT. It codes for CASSPDSSSGNTIYF.

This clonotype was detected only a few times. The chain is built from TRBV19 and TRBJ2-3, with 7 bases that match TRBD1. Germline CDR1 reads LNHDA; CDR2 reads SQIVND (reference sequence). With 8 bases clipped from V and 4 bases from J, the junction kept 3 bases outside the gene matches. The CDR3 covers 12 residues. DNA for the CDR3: TGTGCCAGTGCGACAGGGTCAGATACGCAGTATTTT. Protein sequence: CASATGSDTQYF. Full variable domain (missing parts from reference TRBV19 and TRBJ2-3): DGGITQSPKYLFRKEGQNVTLSCEQNLNHDAMYWYRQDPGQGLRLIYYSQIVNDFQKGDIAEGYSVSREKKESFPLTVTSAQKNPTAFYLCASATGSDTQYFGPGTRLTVL.

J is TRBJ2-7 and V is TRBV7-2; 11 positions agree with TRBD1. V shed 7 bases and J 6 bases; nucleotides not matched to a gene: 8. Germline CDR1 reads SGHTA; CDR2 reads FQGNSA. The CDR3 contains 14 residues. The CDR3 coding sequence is TGTGCCAGCACAACCGGGACAGGGGGTTCCGAGCAGTACTTC. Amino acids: CASTTGTGGSEQYF.

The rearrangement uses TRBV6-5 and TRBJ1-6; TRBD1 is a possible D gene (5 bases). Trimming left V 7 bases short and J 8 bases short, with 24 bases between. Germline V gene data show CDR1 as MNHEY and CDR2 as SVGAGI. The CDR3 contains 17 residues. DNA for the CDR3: TGTGCCAGCACCCCCTTGTCGGGGGGTGGATCTTATTCACCCCTCCACTTT. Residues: CASTPLSGGGSYSPLHF.

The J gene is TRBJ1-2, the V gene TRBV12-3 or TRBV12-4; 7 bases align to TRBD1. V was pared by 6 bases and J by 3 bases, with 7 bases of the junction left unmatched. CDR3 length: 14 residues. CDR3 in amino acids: CASRRQGDYYGYTF. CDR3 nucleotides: TGTGCCAGCAGGAGACAGGGTGATTACTATGGCTACACCTTC.

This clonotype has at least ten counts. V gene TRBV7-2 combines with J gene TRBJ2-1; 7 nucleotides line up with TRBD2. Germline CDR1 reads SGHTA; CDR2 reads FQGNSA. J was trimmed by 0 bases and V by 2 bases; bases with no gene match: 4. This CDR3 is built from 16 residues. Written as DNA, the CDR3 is TGTGCCAGCAGCTTAACTAGCGATAGCTCCTACAATGAGCAGTTCTTC. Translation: CASSLTSDSSYNEQFF.

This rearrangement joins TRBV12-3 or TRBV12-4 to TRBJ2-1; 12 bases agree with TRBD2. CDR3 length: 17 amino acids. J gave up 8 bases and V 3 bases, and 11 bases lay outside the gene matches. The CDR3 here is CASSLGGMGLAGYEQFF. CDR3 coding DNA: TGTGCCAGCAGTTTGGGGGGTATGGGACTAGCGGGTTATGAGCAGTTCTTC.

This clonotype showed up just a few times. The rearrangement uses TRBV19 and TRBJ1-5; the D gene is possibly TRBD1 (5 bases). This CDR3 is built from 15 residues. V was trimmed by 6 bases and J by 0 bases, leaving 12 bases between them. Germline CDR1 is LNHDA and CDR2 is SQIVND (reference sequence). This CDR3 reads CASRAGLYSNQPQHF. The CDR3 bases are TGTGCCAGTAGGGCGGGACTCTATAGCAATCAGCCCCAGCATTTT.